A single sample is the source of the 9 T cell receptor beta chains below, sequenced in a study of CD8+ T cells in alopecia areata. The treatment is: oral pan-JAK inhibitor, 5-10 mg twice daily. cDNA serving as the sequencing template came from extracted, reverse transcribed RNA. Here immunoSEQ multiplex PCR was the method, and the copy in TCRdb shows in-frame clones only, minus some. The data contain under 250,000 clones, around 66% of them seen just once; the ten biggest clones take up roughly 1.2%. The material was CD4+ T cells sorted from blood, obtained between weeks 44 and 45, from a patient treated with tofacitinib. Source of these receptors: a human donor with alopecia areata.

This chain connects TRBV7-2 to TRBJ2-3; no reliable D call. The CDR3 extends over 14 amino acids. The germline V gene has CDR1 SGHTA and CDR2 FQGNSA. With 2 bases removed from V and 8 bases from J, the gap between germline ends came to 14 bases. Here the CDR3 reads CASSLYQSTGTQYF. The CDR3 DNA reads TGTGCCAGCAGCTTATACCAGAGCACGGGTACGCAGTATTTT.

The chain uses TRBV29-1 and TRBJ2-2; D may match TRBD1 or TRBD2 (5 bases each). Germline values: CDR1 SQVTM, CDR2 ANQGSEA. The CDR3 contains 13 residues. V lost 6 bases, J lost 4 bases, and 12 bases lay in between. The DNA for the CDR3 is TGCAGCGTGGCTTCGGGGACCACCGGGGAGCTGTTTTTT. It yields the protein CSVASGTTGELFF.

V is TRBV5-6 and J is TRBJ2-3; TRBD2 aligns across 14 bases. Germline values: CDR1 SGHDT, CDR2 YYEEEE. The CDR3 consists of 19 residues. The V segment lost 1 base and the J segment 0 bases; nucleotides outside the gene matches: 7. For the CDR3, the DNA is TGTGCCAGCAGCTTGTTCGGACTAGCGGGGGGTACTAGCACAGATACGCAGTATTTT. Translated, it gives CASSLFGLAGGTSTDTQYF.

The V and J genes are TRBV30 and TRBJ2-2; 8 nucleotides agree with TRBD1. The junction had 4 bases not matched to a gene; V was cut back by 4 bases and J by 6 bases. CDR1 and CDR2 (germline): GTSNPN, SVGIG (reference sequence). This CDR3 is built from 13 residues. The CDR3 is CAWTQGGAGELFF. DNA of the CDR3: TGTGCCTGGACACAGGGGGGAGCCGGGGAGCTGTTTTTT.

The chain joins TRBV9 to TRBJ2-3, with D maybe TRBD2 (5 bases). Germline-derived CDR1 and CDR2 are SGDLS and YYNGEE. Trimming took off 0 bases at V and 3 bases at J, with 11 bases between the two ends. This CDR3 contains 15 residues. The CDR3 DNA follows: TGTGCCAGCAGCGTAGAAGGCGGGCGGACAGATACGCAGTATTTT. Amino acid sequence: CASSVEGGRTDTQYF.

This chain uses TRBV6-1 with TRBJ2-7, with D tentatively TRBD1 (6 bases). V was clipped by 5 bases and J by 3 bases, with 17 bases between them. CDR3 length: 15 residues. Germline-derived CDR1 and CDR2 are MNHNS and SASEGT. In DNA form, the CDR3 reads TGTGCCAGCAGTACTCGGACAGTAGGGGACTACGAGCAGTACTTC. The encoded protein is CASSTRTVGDYEQYF.

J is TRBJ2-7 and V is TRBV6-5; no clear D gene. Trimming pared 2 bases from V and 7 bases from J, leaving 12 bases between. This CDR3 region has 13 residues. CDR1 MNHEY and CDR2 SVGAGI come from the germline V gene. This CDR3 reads CASSYDNLGEQYF. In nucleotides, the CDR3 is TGTGCCAGCAGTTACGACAACCTGGGAGAGCAGTACTTC.

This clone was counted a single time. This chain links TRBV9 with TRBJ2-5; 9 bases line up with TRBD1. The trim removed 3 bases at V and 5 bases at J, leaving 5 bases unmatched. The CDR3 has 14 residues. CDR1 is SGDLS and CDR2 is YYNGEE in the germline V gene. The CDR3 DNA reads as TGTGCCAGCAGCGCAGACAGGGGGAGGGAGACCCAGTACTTC. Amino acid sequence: CASSADRGRETQYF.

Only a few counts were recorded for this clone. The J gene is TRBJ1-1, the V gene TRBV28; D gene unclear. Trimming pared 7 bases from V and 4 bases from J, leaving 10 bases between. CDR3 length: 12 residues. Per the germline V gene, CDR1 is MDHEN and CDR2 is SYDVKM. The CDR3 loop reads CASTFSGTEAFF. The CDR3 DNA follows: TGTGCCAGCACCTTCTCGGGCACTGAAGCTTTCTTT.